Following are 17 T cell receptor beta chains from one sample sequenced in a study of regulatory T cells in long-lasting Graves disease. Researchers made TCR beta libraries by using iRepertoire HTBI primers and running Arm-PCR on CDR3 regions. Using its own MiXCR run on the multiplex PCR reads, TCRdb lists one record per CDR3 protein. Among more than 400,000 distinct CDR3 sequences listed, 16% were seen once. Time point defined: newly diagnosed GD, antithyroid drugs for less than 3 months. The TCR library was made from RNA that had been extracted from PBMCs in TRIzol. These data were also filed under a second study, of T cells in Graves' hyperthyroidism and ophthalmopathy.

The specimen was peripheral blood mononuclear cells (PBMCs), collected at new diagnosis, from a patient treated with antithyroid drugs. The receptors derive from a woman in her twenties or thirties with Graves disease.

This clonotype was seen at least ten times. The chain combines TRBV7-2 with TRBJ2-3; a possible D gene is TRBD1 (6 bases). The CDR3 has 15 amino acids. V was trimmed by 4 bases and J by 2 bases, leaving 13 bases between them. Germline assignment: CDR1 SGHTA and CDR2 FQGNSA. CDR3 nucleotide sequence: TGTGCCAGCAGCTGGACCGGGACAAACACAGATACGCAGTATTTT. Translating it yields CASSWTGTNTDTQYF.

The gene calls are TRBV5-1 and TRBJ2-5, with TRBD2 matching over 12 bases. Trimming removed 0 bases from V and 4 bases from J; junction bases left unmatched: 4. CDR1 and CDR2 (germline): SGHRS, YFSETQ. This CDR3 is 16 amino acids long. CDR3 residues: CASSLAPTSGRETQYF. The CDR3 DNA is TGCGCCAGCAGCTTGGCACCGACTAGCGGGAGAGAGACCCAGTACTTC.

This clonotype was seen ten or more times. The J gene is TRBJ2-5, the V gene TRBV2; TRBD1 might be the D (6 bases). Germline values: CDR1 SNHLY, CDR2 FYNNEI. This CDR3 is built from 14 residues. V lost 1 base to trimming and J lost 2 bases, with 8 bases between them. CDR3 nucleotide sequence: TGTGCCAGCAGTGAAGTTAGGGGGCAAGAGACCCAGTACTTC. It is translated as CASSEVRGQETQYF.

This clonotype was seen many times. This rearrangement joins TRBV2 to TRBJ2-3; D perhaps matches TRBD2 (6 bases). The CDR3 runs 14 residues. Trimming took 10 bases from V and 7 from J, leaving 21 bases between them. The V gene's germline CDR1 is SNHLY and CDR2 FYNNEI. DNA for the CDR3: TGTGCCACCTACGGGGAGGAGGGCACCTATACGCAGTATTTT. Translated, it gives CATYGEEGTYTQYF.

In its sample, this clonotype was seen many times. This chain joins TRBV5-1 and TRBJ1-2; no definite D call. CDR3 length: 12 amino acids. Trimming shortened V by 1 base and J by 8 bases, and 9 bases separated the two germline ends. CDR1 and CDR2 (germline): SGHRS, YFSETQ. The CDR3 DNA is TGCGCCAGCAGCTTGAATGAAGGAGGCTACACCTTC. Its translation is CASSLNEGGYTF.

In its sample, this clonotype was seen a few times. The V call is TRBV30, the J call TRBJ2-1; D gene uncertain. This CDR3 contains 11 residues. Trimming pared 1 base from V and 9 bases from J, leaving 7 bases between. The V gene's germline CDR1 is GTSNPN and CDR2 SVGIG (reference sequence). The CDR3 sequence is CAWSGLVEQFF. CDR3 nucleotides: TGTGCCTGGAGTGGTCTGGTTGAGCAGTTCTTC.

This clonotype appeared many times. The V and J genes are TRBV28 and TRBJ2-1, with TRBD2 as a possible D gene (6 bases). The CDR3 loop spans 16 amino acids. The V gene lost 10 bases and the J gene lost 4 bases, with 23 bases spanning the gap. Germline V gene lookup returns CDR1 MDHEN and CDR2 SYDVKM. The CDR3 here is CAIAQLWRDPYNEQFF. The DNA for the CDR3 is TGTGCCATCGCGCAACTGTGGCGGGATCCATACAATGAGCAGTTCTTC.

This clonotype has a handful of counts. This chain joins TRBV4-1 and TRBJ2-7; 7 nucleotides line up with TRBD1. V gave up 4 bases and J gave up 2 bases; unmatched junction bases: 2. CDR3 length: 13 residues. Per germline, CDR1 MGHRA and CDR2 YSYEKL. CDR3 DNA sequence: TGCGCCAGCAGCCCGGACAGGCCCTACGAGCAGTACTTC. Translation: CASSPDRPYEQYF.

This clonotype was seen many times. CDR3 bases: TGTGCCAGCAGCTTCCCTAGCGGCTACGAGCAGTACTTC. It encodes CASSFPSGYEQYF. This chain joins TRBV7-2 and TRBJ2-7, with 7 bases matching TRBD2. CDR1 is SGHTA and CDR2 is FQGNSA in the germline V gene. CDR3 length: 13 residues. The V and J ends lost 3 bases and 3 bases, in that order; junction bases with no gene match: 2.

This clonotype was detected many times. The V gene is TRBV28, the J gene TRBJ1-1, with unresolved D. V was pared by 1 base and J by 0 bases, with 6 bases between. The V gene's germline CDR1 is MDHEN and CDR2 SYDVKM. The CDR3 is 14 residues long. CDR3: CASSLLQLNTEAFF. The CDR3, as DNA: TGTGCCAGCAGTTTATTGCAATTGAACACTGAAGCTTTCTTT.

This clonotype has just a few counts. The V call is TRBV10-3, the J call TRBJ2-7; 9 nucleotides match TRBD1. Per the germline V gene, CDR1 is ENHRY and CDR2 is SYGVKD. This CDR3 comprises 14 residues. V trimming: 10 bases; J trimming: 3 bases; junction bases outside the gene matches: 10. This CDR3 reads CASGDQTGGYEQYF. CDR3 DNA sequence: TGTGCCAGCGGGGATCAGACAGGGGGCTACGAGCAGTACTTC.

The chain links TRBV14 to TRBJ2-5, with TRBD1 as a possible D gene (6 bases). The CDR3 covers 13 residues. CDR1 is SGHDN, CDR2 FVKESK, per germline. V lost 6 bases to trimming and J lost 5 bases, with 13 bases between them. Here the CDR3 reads CASRPRGWETQYF. CDR3 DNA: TGTGCCAGCAGACCCAGGGGTTGGGAGACCCAGTACTTC.

This clonotype was recorded at least ten times. This rearrangement joins TRBV9 to TRBJ2-3; D is undetermined. Trimming stripped 0 bases from V and 7 bases from J, with 9 bases between. Germline CDR1 and CDR2: SGDLS and YYNGEE. This CDR3 is 13 amino acids long. This CDR3 is CASSVGLLNTQYF. The CDR3 DNA sequence: TGTGCCAGCAGCGTAGGACTTCTAAATACGCAGTATTTT.

The chain recombines TRBV7-9 with TRBJ2-7; no firm D call. Looked up from germline, CDR1 is SEHNR and CDR2 is FQNEAQ (reference sequence). Between the trimmed V and J ends, which lost 1 base and 3 bases, there was a span of 7 bases. The CDR3 runs 13 residues. Here the CDR3 DNA reads TGTGCCAGCAGCTTAGATGACTTCTACGAGCAGTACTTC. This gives the protein CASSLDDFYEQYF.

This clonotype was picked up many times. The J gene is TRBJ2-7, the V gene TRBV6-1; D ambiguous. Germline loops: CDR1 MNHNS, CDR2 SASEGT. With 5 bases removed from V and 0 bases from J, the gap between germline ends came to 14 bases. The CDR3 consists of 15 residues. CDR3 DNA: TGTGCCAGCAGTCCCTTTGTGGGCTCCTCCTACGAGCAGTACTTC. This encodes CASSPFVGSSYEQYF.

This clonotype was recorded at least ten times. The genes are TRBV5-1 and TRBJ1-2; 9 nucleotides line up with TRBD1. The CDR3 totals 15 residues. The germline V gene encodes CDR1 SGHRS and CDR2 YFSETQ. The V and J ends lost 4 bases and 4 bases, in that order; junction bases with no gene match: 8. The CDR3 is CASSVGTGFGYGYTF. DNA of the CDR3: TGCGCCAGCAGCGTGGGGACAGGGTTTGGCTATGGCTACACCTTC. Drawing the rest from reference TRBV5-1 and TRBJ1-2, the complete variable domain is KAGVTQTPRYLIKTRGQQVTLSCSPISGHRSVSWYQQTPGQGLQFLFEYFSETQRNKGNFPGRFSGRQFSNSRSEMNVSTLELGDSALYLCASSVGTGFGYGYTFGSGTRLTVV.

This clonotype showed up many times. The rearrangement links TRBV28 to TRBJ2-5, with D maybe TRBD2 (6 bases). V dropped 5 bases and J dropped 3 bases, with 22 bases sitting between them. Germline-derived CDR1 and CDR2 are MDHEN and SYDVKM. CDR3 size: 17 residues. The chain's CDR3 is CASSPPEARDDEETQYF. In nucleotides, the CDR3 is TGTGCCAGCAGTCCCCCCGAAGCGCGGGATGATGAAGAGACCCAGTACTTC.